The next 29 T cell receptor beta chains were all read from a single sample in a study of T-cell reconstitution after alpha-beta-depleted transplantation in children. The library targeted TCRbeta and was prepared with unique molecular identifiers. TCRdb re-derived calls from the PCR reads in MiXCR, one entry per CDR3 protein. The table records 600,000 to 700,000 distinct CDR3 sequences, roughly 14% of them present only once. Sequencing was performed on PBMCs, taken before TCRalphabeta/CD19-depleted stem cell transplant. These receptors were obtained from a girl aged 2 to 10 with congenital amegakaryocytic thrombocytopenia, due to receive a stem cell transplant.

In its sample, this clonotype was seen many times. The V call is TRBV5-1, the J call TRBJ2-7, with 7 bases identical to TRBD1. V shed 0 bases and J 1 base; nucleotides not matched to a gene: 7. CDR1 is SGHRS, CDR2 YFSETQ, per germline. The CDR3 has 16 residues. CDR3 DNA sequence: TGCGCCAGCAGCTTGGAAGGGACAGTCATTTCCTACGAGCAGTACTTC. It translates to CASSLEGTVISYEQYF.

This clonotype was seen a few times. The chain couples TRBV7-8 to TRBJ2-7, with 7 bases matching TRBD1. J lost 4 bases, V lost 5 bases, and 11 bases had no gene match. The CDR3 extends over 15 amino acids. In germline, CDR1 is SGHVS, CDR2 FQNEAQ. The CDR3 bases are TGTGCCAGCAGCCCAAGCTACGGGACAGCATACGAGCAGTACTTC. It codes for CASSPSYGTAYEQYF. Variable domain in full (rest from reference TRBV7-8 and TRBJ2-7): GAGVSQSPRYKVAKRGQDVALRCDPISGHVSLFWYQQALGQGPEFLTYFQNEAQLDKSGLPSDRFFAERPEGSVSTLKIQRTQQEDSAVYLCASSPSYGTAYEQYFGPGTRLTVT.

This clonotype was seen at least ten times. The chain joins TRBV10-2 to TRBJ1-6, with D perhaps matching TRBD1 (5 bases). The V gene's germline CDR1 is WSHSY and CDR2 SAAADI. The CDR3 is 14 residues long. Trimming cost V 3 bases and J 5 bases, with 8 bases left between them. CDR3 DNA sequence: TGCGCCAGCAGTGAAGGGGTTCATAATTCACCCCTCCACTTT. It specifies CASSEGVHNSPLHF.

Details on this clonotype: Possible read error: a much larger clone is one base away. V is TRBV5-1 and J is TRBJ1-1; D is possibly TRBD1 (5 bases). CDR1 SGHRS and CDR2 YFSETQ come from the germline V gene. The CDR3 totals 13 residues. Here the CDR3 reads CARSSGLHDEAFF. The CDR3 region has the DNA TGCGCCCGCAGCTCGGGACTGCACGATGAAGCTTTCTTT.

This chain connects TRBV29-1 to TRBJ2-5, with 10 bases lining up with TRBD2. There are 16 residues in the CDR3. Germline assignment: CDR1 SQVTM and CDR2 ANQGSEA. V was clipped by 7 bases and J by 3 bases; unmatched bases: 14. The CDR3 region has the DNA TGCAGCGCAGGGGCTAGCGGGAGACTTTCGGAAGAGACCCAGTACTTC. Protein sequence: CSAGASGRLSEETQYF.

This clonotype was observed many times. The chain employs TRBV5-1 and TRBJ1-2; 7 positions match TRBD1. Germline lookup yields CDR1 SGHRS and CDR2 YFSETQ. The CDR3 is made up of 15 amino acids. The ends lost 3 bases at V and 0 bases at J; junction bases unmatched: 5. CDR3 sequence (DNA): TGCGCCAGCAGCTCAGGGACAGCTTCTAACTATGGCTACACCTTC. The encoded protein is CASSSGTASNYGYTF.

This clonotype was found many times. The rearrangement joins TRBV20-1 to TRBJ1-1; maybe TRBD1 (5 bases). Trimming cost V 5 bases and J 3 bases, with 13 bases left between them. The CDR3 has 13 residues. Germline-derived CDR1 and CDR2 are DFQATT and SNEGSKA (reference sequence). The CDR3 DNA sequence: TGCAGTGCTCCCTATGGGGCTTACACTGAAGCTTTCTTT. Its translation: CSAPYGAYTEAFF.

The table lists this clonotype with a few counts. The J gene is TRBJ1-1, the V gene TRBV20-1, with 7 bases aligning to TRBD1. V lost 4 bases and J lost 3; bases outside the gene matches: 11. The CDR3 totals 15 residues. CDR1 DFQATT and CDR2 SNEGSKA come from the germline V gene (reference sequence). The CDR3 coding sequence is TGCAGTGCTAACACGGGACAGCTGCAGGACACTGAAGCTTTCTTT. Translated: CSANTGQLQDTEAFF.

This clonotype was picked up a small number of times. The chain has TRBV12-3 or TRBV12-4 and TRBJ2-3, with 7 bases that match TRBD2. There are 14 residues in the CDR3. V dropped 7 bases and J dropped 3; count of bases not matched to a gene: 7. The CDR3 is CASTDVGGTDTQYF. In DNA, the CDR3 is TGTGCCAGCACGGACGTGGGAGGGACAGATACGCAGTATTTT.

There are many counts of this clonotype. The gene calls are TRBV9 and TRBJ2-1, with 8 bases matching TRBD2. Germline lookup yields CDR1 SGDLS and CDR2 YYNGEE. The CDR3 extends over 17 amino acids. V lost 0 bases to trimming and J lost 8 bases; unmatched junction nucleotides: 13. The CDR3 DNA reads as TGTGCCAGCAGCGTAGATGGGGGGGGACTAGGGGCCCATGAGCAGTTCTTC. Translating it yields CASSVDGGGLGAHEQFF.

J is TRBJ2-1 and V is TRBV20-1; D unresolved. This CDR3 region has 16 residues. The germline gives CDR1 DFQATT, CDR2 SNEGSKA (reference sequence). Trimming cost V 6 bases and J 0 bases, with 18 bases left between them. The CDR3 region is CSAPPDSSVSYNEQFF. For the CDR3, the DNA is TGCAGTGCCCCTCCCGACTCATCCGTCTCCTACAATGAGCAGTTCTTC.

This clonotype has a handful of counts. This rearrangement joins TRBV28 to TRBJ2-1; the D gene is possibly TRBD1 (8 bases). V lost 6 bases and J 1 base, leaving 19 bases between the germline ends. The CDR3 covers 17 residues. Germline CDR1 and CDR2: MDHEN and SYDVKM. This CDR3 is CASSTDTGGVSYNEQFF. In DNA, the CDR3 is TGTGCCAGCAGCACCGACACAGGGGGGGTATCCTACAATGAGCAGTTCTTC.

DNA for the CDR3: TGCGCCAGCAAGATCCCTAGCGGGAGGGGCGATGAGCAGTTCTTC. As protein: CASKIPSGRGDEQFF. This sequence joins TRBV5-1 and TRBJ2-1, with 12 bases matching TRBD2. Germline V gives CDR1 SGHRS, CDR2 YFSETQ. This CDR3 region has 15 residues. Trimming cost V 6 bases and J 8 bases; bases outside gene matches: 9.

This clonotype was found a few times. J is TRBJ1-2 and V is TRBV29-1; D unresolved. Germline loops: CDR1 SQVTM, CDR2 ANQGSEA. V gave up 3 bases and J gave up 4 bases, with 6 bases separating them. The CDR3 is 11 amino acids. The CDR3 region has the DNA TGCAGCGTTGATTGGGTCTATGGCTACACCTTC. Its translation: CSVDWVYGYTF.

The genes are TRBV11-2 and TRBJ2-4, with D perhaps matching TRBD1 (5 bases). Trimming cost V 1 base and J 6 bases, with 10 bases left between them. Germline V gives CDR1 SGHAT, CDR2 FQNNGV. CDR3 length: 14 amino acids. CDR3 in DNA: TGTGCCAGCAGCTTAGCGCAGGGTGGAAACATTCAGTACTTC. Its translation is CASSLAQGGNIQYF. Drawing the rest from reference TRBV11-2 and TRBJ2-4, the complete variable domain is EAGVAQSPRYKIIEKRQSVAFWCNPISGHATLYWYQQILGQGPKLLIQFQNNGVVDDSQLPKDRFSAERLKGVDSTLKIQPAKLEDSAVYLCASSLAQGGNIQYFGAGTRLSVL.

This clonotype was counted at least ten times. This rearrangement joins TRBV12-3 or TRBV12-4 to TRBJ1-4; the D gene is possibly TRBD1 (6 bases). V was pared by 8 bases and J by 8 bases, with 15 bases between. The CDR3 has 13 amino acids. The CDR3 nucleotides read TGTGCCAGCCACCCAGCGGGGGCCGAAAAACTGTTTTTT. Its translation: CASHPAGAEKLFF.

The CDR3 spells CASTSKGLSGETQYF. DNA for the CDR3: TGTGCCAGCACATCTAAGGGACTTTCGGGGGAGACCCAGTACTTC. The chain links TRBV25-1 to TRBJ2-5; D possibly corresponds to TRBD2 (6 bases). V lost 7 bases and J lost 5, with 20 bases in between. This CDR3 has 15 residues. Germline CDR1 MGHDK, CDR2 SYGVNS.

This clonotype was observed a handful of times. The chain uses TRBV20-1 and TRBJ2-1, with 13 bases aligning to TRBD2. V lost 8 bases and J lost 2; bases outside the gene matches: 6. This CDR3 has 15 amino acids. Germline V CDR1 and CDR2: DFQATT, SNEGSKA (reference sequence). The CDR3 here is CSTRTSGGPYNEQFF. In nucleotides, the CDR3 is TGCAGTACGCGGACTAGCGGGGGCCCCTACAATGAGCAGTTCTTC.

V usage is TRBV10-2 and J usage is TRBJ2-5; the D gene is possibly TRBD1 (6 bases). The V gene lost 6 bases and the J gene lost 5 bases, with 13 bases spanning the gap. There are 13 residues in the CDR3. Germline CDR1 is WSHSY and CDR2 is SAAADI. CDR3: CASRETRGETQYF. The CDR3 nucleotides read TGCGCCAGCAGAGAAACTAGGGGGGAGACCCAGTACTTC.

As regards this clonotype: A read error may be the cause here, since a much bigger clone is one base away. The chain has TRBV6-5 and TRBJ2-5; D may be TRBD1 (5 bases). V was shortened by 0 bases and J by 2 bases, with 19 bases between the two germline ends. The CDR3 totals 18 residues. The germline V gene has CDR1 MNHEY and CDR2 SVGAGI. CDR3 sequence reads: CASSYSSSFLTVQETQYF. CDR3 bases: TGTGCCAGCAGTTACTCCTCGTCGTTCCTGACAGTGCAAGAGACCCAGTACTTC.

This chain connects TRBV5-1 to TRBJ2-1, with D unclear. This CDR3 comprises 13 residues. Germline CDR1 SGHRS, CDR2 YFSETQ. V was cut by 3 bases and J by 3 bases, with 7 bases left in between. CDR3 amino acids: CASSSTDYNEQFF. The CDR3 DNA sequence: TGCGCCAGCAGCTCAACAGACTACAATGAGCAGTTCTTC.

This clonotype was picked up a small number of times. The chain combines TRBV20-1 with TRBJ2-7; 7 bases fit TRBD1. The CDR3 is 16 residues long. Trimming removed 3 bases from V and 0 bases from J; junction bases left unmatched: 11. The V gene's germline CDR1 is DFQATT and CDR2 SNEGSKA (reference sequence). Here the CDR3 reads CSASPRGRTTSYEQYF. The CDR3 bases are TGCAGTGCTAGCCCTAGGGGGCGGACAACCTCCTACGAGCAGTACTTC.

This chain connects TRBV29-1 to TRBJ2-1, with a tentative D call TRBD1 (6 bases). The CDR3 sequence is 17 residues long. V was shortened by 4 bases and J by 6 bases, with 25 bases between the two germline ends. Germline V gives CDR1 SQVTM, CDR2 ANQGSEA. Here the CDR3 reads CSVGHRVGLFSGNEQFF. In nucleotides, the CDR3 is TGCAGCGTTGGGCACAGGGTAGGGCTCTTCTCTGGCAATGAGCAGTTCTTC.

This clonotype was seen a handful of times. The chain couples TRBV5-1 to TRBJ1-4; unclear D gene. Germline V gene lookup returns CDR1 SGHRS and CDR2 YFSETQ. The CDR3 covers 13 residues. V dropped 0 bases and J dropped 3 bases, with 3 bases sitting between them. CDR3 sequence reads: CASSLVANEKLFF. CDR3 DNA sequence: TGCGCCAGCAGCTTGGTAGCTAATGAAAAACTGTTTTTT.

This clonotype was seen only a few times. The chain recombines TRBV7-6 with TRBJ2-7; D is uncertain. CDR3 size: 13 residues. V was clipped by 3 bases and J by 5 bases, with 11 bases between them. Germline values: CDR1 SGHVS, CDR2 FNYEAQ. The CDR3 nucleotides read TGTGCCAGCAGCTTTTTTGGATCCCACGAGCAGTACTTC. Its protein product is CASSFFGSHEQYF.

There are many counts of this clonotype. The V gene is TRBV10-2, the J gene TRBJ2-3, with TRBD2 matching over 10 bases. Germline loops: CDR1 WSHSY, CDR2 SAAADI. Losses at the gene ends were 6 bases for V and 4 bases for J; bases not matched to a gene: 4. The length of the CDR3 is 14 residues. CDR3 loop: CASRGAGGADTQYF. DNA for the CDR3: TGCGCCAGCAGAGGAGCGGGAGGGGCAGATACGCAGTATTTT.

This clonotype was observed many times. The CDR3 reads CSAARGAMNTEAFF. CDR3 DNA sequence: TGCAGTGCTGCACGCGGTGCCATGAACACTGAAGCTTTCTTT. This chain links TRBV20-1 with TRBJ1-1; D remains unclear. Germline CDR1 and CDR2: DFQATT and SNEGSKA (reference sequence). V was shortened by 5 bases and J by 0 bases, with 13 bases between the two germline ends. The CDR3 consists of 14 residues.

This clonotype showed up many times. This chain uses TRBV20-1 with TRBJ2-1; 11 bases fit TRBD2. CDR1 and CDR2 from the germline V gene are DFQATT and SNEGSKA (reference sequence). CDR3 size: 16 residues. The ends lost 1 base at V and 9 bases at J; junction bases unmatched: 11. This CDR3 reads CSARVPTSGRRSEQFF. The CDR3 bases are TGCAGTGCTAGAGTTCCTACTAGCGGGAGAAGGTCTGAGCAGTTCTTC.

The J gene is TRBJ2-1, the V gene TRBV30, with 9 bases matching TRBD2. The germline V gene encodes CDR1 GTSNPN and CDR2 SVGIG (reference sequence). The CDR3 covers 13 residues. CDR3 residues: CAFEGGRGNEQFF. CDR3 in DNA: TGTGCGTTCGAGGGCGGGAGGGGCAATGAGCAGTTCTTC.